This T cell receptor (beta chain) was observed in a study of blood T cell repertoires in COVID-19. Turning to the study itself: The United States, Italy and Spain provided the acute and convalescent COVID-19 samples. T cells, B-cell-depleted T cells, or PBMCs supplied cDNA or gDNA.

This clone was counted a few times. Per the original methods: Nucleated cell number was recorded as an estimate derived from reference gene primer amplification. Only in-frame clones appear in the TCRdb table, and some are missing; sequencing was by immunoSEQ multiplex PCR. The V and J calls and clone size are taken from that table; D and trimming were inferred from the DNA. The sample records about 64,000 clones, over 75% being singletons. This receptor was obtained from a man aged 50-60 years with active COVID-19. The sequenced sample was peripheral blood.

In DNA, the CDR3 is TGTGCCAGCAGTTCAGACAGCCCCTATAATTCACCCCTCCACTTT. It is translated as CASSSDSPYNSPLHF. The chain links TRBV2 to TRBJ1-6; possibly TRBD1 for D (5 bases). The CDR3 length is 15 residues. V lost 5 bases and J lost 2, with 10 bases in between. Looked up from germline, CDR1 is SNHLY and CDR2 is FYNNEI. The full variable domain, with the rest looked up from reference TRBV2 and TRBJ1-6, is EPEVTQTPSHQVTQMGQEVILRCVPISNHLYFYWYRQILGQKVEFLVSFYNNEISEKSEIFDDQFSVERPDGSNFTLKIRSTKLEDSAMYFCASSSDSPYNSPLHFGNGTRLTVT.